The 15 T cell receptor beta chains given below trace back to one sample, sequenced in a study of vaccination effects on CD4 cells after COVID-19. Their cognate antigens are unknown. Using immunoSEQ multiplex PCR, the repertoire was profiled, and TCRdb retains in-frame clones only, with some absent. The table lists 20,000 to 25,000 clones, 72% of them singletons. Viral peptide pools were used in the ViraFEST assay to expand antigen-specific CD4+ T cells, and sequencing came afterward. Once cultured for approximately ten days, the cells underwent separation to obtain CD4+ T cells. Two-dose BNT162b2 or mRNA-1273 vaccination was given to participants. This material consisted of CD4+ T cells from PBMCs cultured with HCoV-NL63 spike peptides, taken after COVID-19 vaccination. The receptors stem from a human donor who received a COVID-19 vaccine.

V is TRBV5-6 and J is TRBJ2-3; 9 positions agree with TRBD1. This CDR3 region has 19 residues. Germline assignment: CDR1 SGHDT and CDR2 YYEEEE. V lost 4 bases, J lost 2 bases, and 17 bases stayed unmatched. CDR3 region: CASSPIPGQGPSFTDTQYF. In DNA form, the CDR3 reads TGTGCCAGCAGCCCAATCCCCGGACAGGGGCCCTCCTTCACAGATACGCAGTATTTT.

The rearrangement links TRBV3-1 (or the pseudogene TRBV3-2) to TRBJ1-3; tentatively, D is TRBD1 (6 bases). V dropped 1 base and J dropped 4 bases, with 17 bases sitting between them. Germline CDR1 LGHDT, CDR2 YNNKEL (reference sequence). The CDR3 is made up of 17 amino acids. CDR3 amino acids: CASSQGPGQGSGNTIYF. The CDR3 bases are TGTGCCAGCAGCCAAGGACCGGGACAAGGGTCGGGAAACACCATATATTTT.

The chain recombines TRBV23-1 with TRBJ1-2; tentatively, D is TRBD1 (6 bases). TRBV23-1 is flagged as an ORF with uncertain function. V lost 0 bases and J lost 2, with 7 bases in between. CDR3 length: 14 amino acids. The CDR3 here is CASSQSTGNYGYTF. CDR3 sequence (DNA): TGCGCCAGCAGTCAATCCACAGGGAACTATGGCTACACCTTC.

The V call is TRBV10-3, the J call TRBJ1-1, with D possibly matching TRBD1 (5 bases). V lost 3 bases and J 0 bases, leaving 20 bases between the germline ends. The V gene's germline CDR1 is ENHRY and CDR2 SYGVKD. The CDR3 totals 18 residues. CDR3 sequence: CAISDPEGLRGVNTEAFF. CDR3 nucleotide sequence: TGTGCCATCAGTGACCCCGAGGGGCTTCGGGGGGTGAACACTGAAGCTTTCTTT.

The chain has TRBV2 and TRBJ1-5; TRBD1 might be the D (5 bases). Germline CDR1 reads SNHLY; CDR2 reads FYNNEI. This CDR3 spans 15 amino acids. The ends were cut back, 3 bases at V and 4 bases at J, with 13 bases in the middle. The CDR3 coding sequence is TGTGCCAGCAGTGAGGGGCTCACCGATAATCAGCCCCAGCATTTT. Its translation: CASSEGLTDNQPQHF.

This sequence joins TRBV9 and TRBJ2-7, with 11 bases lining up with TRBD1. The CDR3 spans 14 residues. Unmatched junction bases numbered 6, after V lost 4 bases and J lost 6 bases. Germline V gene lookup returns CDR1 SGDLS and CDR2 YYNGEE. The CDR3 region is CASSLRDRGGEQYF. CDR3 coding DNA: TGTGCCAGCAGCCTCCGGGACAGGGGGGGCGAGCAGTACTTC.

This chain links TRBV10-3 with TRBJ2-6; no reliable D call. The V gene's germline CDR1 is ENHRY and CDR2 SYGVKD. The CDR3 has 16 amino acids. With 2 bases removed from V and 0 bases from J, the gap between germline ends came to 8 bases. The CDR3 region is CAISEGHSSGANVLTF. CDR3 bases: TGTGCCATCAGTGAGGGGCACAGCTCTGGGGCCAACGTCCTGACTTTC.

This clone was counted between two and nine times. V and J are TRBV4-1 and TRBJ2-7; 12 positions agree with TRBD2. In germline, CDR1 is MGHRA, CDR2 YSYEKL. V was pared by 3 bases and J by 2 bases, with 8 bases of the junction left unmatched. CDR3 length: 17 amino acids. The CDR3 DNA follows: TGCGCCAGCAGCCACGGCGGTCTAGCGGGGGGGCCCTACGAGCAGTACTTC. It yields the protein CASSHGGLAGGPYEQYF.

The rearrangement uses TRBV24-1 and TRBJ1-2; D is undetermined. The V end lost 2 bases, the J end lost 8 bases, and 8 bases lay between the germline ends. The V gene's germline CDR1 is KGHDR and CDR2 SFDVKD. The length of the CDR3 is 12 residues. CDR3 sequence reads: CATSDSLQGYTF. In DNA, the CDR3 is TGTGCCACCAGTGATTCTTTGCAGGGCTACACCTTC.

The chain recombines TRBV19 with TRBJ1-2; 8 positions agree with TRBD1. Losses at the gene ends were 7 bases for V and 7 bases for J; bases not matched to a gene: 11. Germline CDR1 is LNHDA and CDR2 is SQIVND (reference sequence). The CDR3 has 14 residues. This CDR3 is CASNPMDRESGYTF. The CDR3 nucleotides are TGTGCCAGTAACCCGATGGACAGGGAGAGTGGCTACACCTTC. The variable domain in full, with the rest retrieved from reference TRBV19 and TRBJ1-2, is DGGITQSPKYLFRKEGQNVTLSCEQNLNHDAMYWYRQDPGQGLRLIYYSQIVNDFQKGDIAEGYSVSREKKESFPLTVTSAQKNPTAFYLCASNPMDRESGYTFGSGTRLTVV.

The chain is built from TRBV28 and TRBJ1-1; 11 positions match TRBD1. The V gene end was trimmed by 7 bases and the J gene end by 3 bases; junction bases not matched to a gene: 7. Germline V gene lookup returns CDR1 MDHEN and CDR2 SYDVKM. The CDR3 is 15 amino acids. Here the CDR3 reads CASNAGQGGYTEAFF. DNA for the CDR3: TGTGCCAGCAACGCGGGACAGGGGGGTTACACTGAAGCTTTCTTT.

The chain joins TRBV19 to TRBJ1-2; D is ambiguous. V was pared by 6 bases and J by 8 bases, with 16 bases between. Germline CDR1 LNHDA, CDR2 SQIVND (reference sequence). This CDR3 is built from 13 residues. The CDR3 coding sequence is TGTGCCAGTAGACGTGGTCCGGGGAGGGGCTACACCTTC. It yields the protein CASRRGPGRGYTF. The full variable domain, rest sourced from reference TRBV19 and TRBJ1-2, is DGGITQSPKYLFRKEGQNVTLSCEQNLNHDAMYWYRQDPGQGLRLIYYSQIVNDFQKGDIAEGYSVSREKKESFPLTVTSAQKNPTAFYLCASRRGPGRGYTFGSGTRLTVV.

CDR3 DNA: TGCAGTGCTAGTGGGACAGGGATGGTCACTGAAGCTTTCTTT. It yields the protein CSASGTGMVTEAFF. The chain joins TRBV20-1 to TRBJ1-1, with TRBD1 matching over 9 bases. This CDR3 has 14 residues. Trimming cost V 3 bases and J 4 bases; bases outside gene matches: 6. In germline, CDR1 is DFQATT, CDR2 SNEGSKA (reference sequence).

J is TRBJ1-2 and V is TRBV19; no reliable D call. In germline, CDR1 is LNHDA, CDR2 SQIVND (reference sequence). V lost 3 bases and J lost 4, with 15 bases in between. The CDR3 is made up of 15 amino acids. The CDR3 region is CASSILGRSGYGYTF. The DNA for the CDR3 is TGTGCCAGTAGTATTCTAGGACGGAGTGGCTATGGCTACACCTTC. The variable domain in full, completed from reference TRBV19 and TRBJ1-2, reads DGGITQSPKYLFRKEGQNVTLSCEQNLNHDAMYWYRQDPGQGLRLIYYSQIVNDFQKGDIAEGYSVSREKKESFPLTVTSAQKNPTAFYLCASSILGRSGYGYTFGSGTRLTVV.

This sequence joins TRBV21-1 and TRBJ1-2; TRBD1 is taken as the D call from the table, unchecked against the DNA. TRBV21-1 constitutes a pseudogene. The CDR3 runs 17 residues. The chain's CDR3 is CASSKDQGDWVDYGYTF. The CDR3 DNA is TGTGCCAGCAGCAAAGATCAGGGGGATTGGGTGGACTATGGCTACACCTTC.